One and the same sample provided the 10 T cell receptor beta chains below, sequenced in a study of shared clonotypes between healthy human individuals. This table comes from immunoSEQ multiplex PCR, and its TCRdb copy is limited to in-frame clones, with some not included. The table includes some 1,600,000 clones, 98% detected once. Specimen: naive CD4+ T cells sorted from blood. Subset given: CD45RA+ positively selected. The receptors derive from a man aged 30 to 39 in good health.

V gene TRBV5-1 combines with J gene TRBJ2-2, with 7 bases identical to TRBD1. Germline V gene lookup returns CDR1 SGHRS and CDR2 YFSETQ. V dropped 4 bases and J dropped 1; count of bases not matched to a gene: 7. The CDR3 loop spans 16 amino acids. DNA for the CDR3: TGCGCCAGCAGCCATTTAAACAGGGGGAACACCGGGGAGCTGTTTTTT. Encoded protein: CASSHLNRGNTGELFF. Variable domain in full (rest from reference TRBV5-1 and TRBJ2-2): KAGVTQTPRYLIKTRGQQVTLSCSPISGHRSVSWYQQTPGQGLQFLFEYFSETQRNKGNFPGRFSGRQFSNSRSEMNVSTLELGDSALYLCASSHLNRGNTGELFFGEGSRLTVL.

The chain has TRBV7-9 and TRBJ1-5; the D is unclear. From germline, CDR1 is SEHNR and CDR2 FQNEAQ (reference sequence). This CDR3 has 13 residues. Trimming stripped 4 bases from V and 9 bases from J, with 13 bases between. The CDR3 loop reads CASSSGLPTPQHF. Here the CDR3 DNA reads TGTGCCAGCAGCTCCGGGCTCCCAACGCCCCAGCATTTT.

This chain uses TRBV7-9 with TRBJ2-7; D gene ambiguous. Germline CDR1 SEHNR, CDR2 FQNEAQ (reference sequence). This CDR3 contains 15 residues. V was trimmed by 5 bases and J by 0 bases, leaving 14 bases between them. The CDR3, as DNA: TGTGCCAGCAGCCCGATTGGGTGGGCCTCCTACGAGCAGTACTTC. It codes for CASSPIGWASYEQYF. Looking up the rest from reference TRBV7-9 and TRBJ2-7 gives the full variable domain: DTGVSQNPRHKITKRGQNVTFRCDPISEHNRLYWYRQTLGQGPEFLTYFQNEAQLEKSRLLSDRFSAERPKGSFSTLEIQRTEQGDSAMYLCASSPIGWASYEQYFGPGTRLTVT.

The chain couples TRBV21-1 to TRBJ1-1. TRBV21-1 is a recognized pseudogene. This CDR3 comprises 16 residues. CDR3 nucleotides: TGTGCCAGCAGCGCTTCGGAAGCCGACTTCGGGACTGAAGCTTTCTTT. Translated: CASSASEADFGTEAFF.

The rearrangement joins TRBV18 to TRBJ2-5; no firm D call. The CDR3 runs to 14 residues. Looked up from germline, CDR1 is KGHSH and CDR2 is LQKENI. Trimming cost V 6 bases and J 2 bases, with 13 bases left between them. CDR3 sequence (DNA): TGTGCCAGCTCGGCAGACACTATTCAAGAGACCCAGTACTTC. Residues: CASSADTIQETQYF. Looking up the rest from reference TRBV18 and TRBJ2-5 gives the full variable domain: NAGVMQNPRHLVRRRGQEARLRCSPMKGHSHVYWYRQLPEEGLKFMVYLQKENIIDESGMPKERFSAEFPKEGPSILRIQQVVRGDSAAYFCASSADTIQETQYFGPGTRLLVL.

The rearrangement uses TRBV5-6 and TRBJ1-2, with no clear D. V was shortened by 2 bases and J by 0 bases, with 8 bases between the two germline ends. The germline V gene encodes CDR1 SGHDT and CDR2 YYEEEE. The CDR3 is 14 amino acids. CDR3 amino acids: CASSFSTPNYGYTF. The DNA of the CDR3 is TGTGCCAGCAGCTTTTCGACCCCTAACTATGGCTACACCTTC.

The gene calls are TRBV5-1 and TRBJ1-1; 9 nucleotides line up with TRBD1. V lost 4 bases to trimming and J lost 4 bases; unmatched junction nucleotides: 11. This CDR3 has 16 residues. The germline V gene has CDR1 SGHRS and CDR2 YFSETQ. CDR3 sequence reads: CASSLSSTGGGTEAFF. As DNA, the CDR3 is TGCGCCAGCAGCCTCTCCTCGACAGGGGGAGGCACTGAAGCTTTCTTT.

A word on this clone: Within the sample, other DNA sequences also encode this same CDR3. The chain combines TRBV6-6 with TRBJ2-7; D may be TRBD1 (6 bases). The V gene lost 5 bases and the J gene lost 6 bases, with 11 bases spanning the gap. The CDR3 extends over 12 amino acids. The germline V gene has CDR1 MNHNY and CDR2 SVGAGI (reference sequence). CDR3 amino acids: CASSPTGGEQYF. The CDR3 DNA reads TGTGCCAGCAGTCCGACAGGTGGCGAGCAGTACTTC.

The chain combines TRBV19 with TRBJ2-5, with D perhaps assigned TRBD1 or TRBD2 (6 bases each). The CDR3 is made up of 14 amino acids. CDR1 and CDR2 from the germline V gene are LNHDA and SQIVND (reference sequence). V lost 5 bases and J lost 3, with 13 bases in between. CDR3 region: CASSLYREEETQYF. CDR3 bases: TGTGCCAGTAGTCTGTACAGGGAGGAAGAGACCCAGTACTTC.

The genes are TRBV19 and TRBJ1-5; maybe TRBD1 (5 bases). Germline CDR1 reads LNHDA; CDR2 reads SQIVND (reference sequence). V was clipped by 4 bases and J by 1 base, with 14 bases between them. The CDR3 is 16 residues long. The CDR3 spells CASSTRQAGSNQPQHF. As DNA, the CDR3 is TGTGCCAGTAGTACTCGGCAAGCAGGGAGCAATCAGCCCCAGCATTTT.